This section outlines one T cell receptor (beta chain) sequence together with its context. Its target is unknown. There are 15 residues in the CDR3. V was pared by 1 base and J by 7 bases, with 11 bases between. Germline loops: CDR1 SGHVS, CDR2 FQNEAQ. The data are from a study of CD8 T cells in Susac syndrome. Findings of the study overall: TEMRA cells and active patients showed peak Susac CD8+ clonal expansion.

It was with random hexamers that roughly 0.5 to 1 ug RNA was reverse transcribed. MiXCR was run by TCRdb on the immunoSEQ multiplex PCR reads, yielding one entry per CDR3 protein. The data hold about 120,000 distinct CDR3 sequences, with around 94% observed a single time. Through negative isolation, CD4+ and CD8+ T cells were obtained, while TEMRA cells were enriched using FACS. The TCR sequence derives from a human donor with Susac syndrome. Sequencing was done on a sample of CD8+ T cells from PBMCs. This sequence joins TRBV7-8 and TRBJ1-6; D remains unclear. For the CDR3, the DNA is TGTGCCAGCAGCTTAGTCCAGGAACCCAATTCACCCCTCCACTTT. It codes for CASSLVQEPNSPLHF.